These 10 T cell receptor beta chains were all obtained from the same sample, sequenced in a study of cytomegalovirus exposure and HLA in healthy donors. Data came from immunoSEQ multiplex PCR; TCRdb stores just in-frame clones and leaves some out. The data hold more than 45,000 clones, with 85% to 95% observed a single time. Sequenced sample: PBMCs. The source of these receptors is a man younger than 30 in good health and CMV-seronegative.

The chain combines TRBV7-2 with TRBJ2-2; TRBD2 might be the D (6 bases). The length of the CDR3 is 15 residues. Germline values: CDR1 SGHTA, CDR2 FQGNSA. The V and J ends lost 4 bases and 4 bases respectively, with 13 bases between them. In DNA, the CDR3 is TGTGCCAGCAGCTCCGGGACTCCAATCACCGGGGAGCTGTTTTTT. Translating gives CASSSGTPITGELFF.

The V and J genes are TRBV5-8 and TRBJ2-6; maybe TRBD2 (5 bases). The germline gives CDR1 SGHTS, CDR2 YDEGEE. This CDR3 spans 15 amino acids. V lost 1 base and J lost 2, with 7 bases in between. CDR3 nucleotide sequence: TGTGCCAGCAGCTTGCGGGGTACTGGGGCCAACGTCCTGACTTTC. Its translation: CASSLRGTGANVLTF.

The V and J genes are TRBV7-2 and TRBJ2-3, with D maybe TRBD1 (6 bases). This CDR3 is 16 amino acids long. Trimming cost V 2 bases and J 2 bases, with 14 bases left between them. Germline V gene data show CDR1 as SGHTA and CDR2 as FQGNSA. The CDR3, as DNA: TGTGCCAGCAGCTTAACGAAAGGGGGAGCCACAGATACGCAGTATTTT. Translation: CASSLTKGGATDTQYF.

The V call is TRBV19, the J call TRBJ1-1; 7 nucleotides line up with TRBD1. Germline CDR1 reads LNHDA; CDR2 reads SQIVND (reference sequence). Trimming at V came to 7 bases and at J to 4 bases, leaving 3 bases not matched to a gene. CDR3 length equals 12 residues. The CDR3 sequence: CASTTGVTEAFF. CDR3 nucleotide sequence: TGTGCCAGTACTACAGGGGTCACTGAAGCTTTCTTT.

The rearrangement uses TRBV27 and TRBJ2-1, with 9 positions matching TRBD2. The trim removed 2 bases at V and 6 bases at J, leaving 11 bases unmatched. The CDR3 is made up of 17 amino acids. Per the germline V gene, CDR1 is MNHEY and CDR2 is SMNVEV (reference sequence). The CDR3 coding sequence is TGTGCCAGCAGTTTACAGGGGCCAGCGGGAGGTCGCAATGAGCAGTTCTTC. As protein: CASSLQGPAGGRNEQFF.

The chain couples TRBV30 to TRBJ1-1, with D hard to call. CDR1 GTSNPN and CDR2 SVGIG come from the germline V gene (reference sequence). V dropped 1 base and J dropped 5 bases, with 8 bases sitting between them. The CDR3 totals 12 residues. CDR3 protein: CAWSGYTTEAFF. The CDR3 DNA reads as TGTGCCTGGAGTGGGTATACTACTGAAGCTTTCTTT. The variable domain in full, with the rest retrieved from reference TRBV30 and TRBJ1-1, is SQTIHQWPATLVQPVGSPLSLECTVEGTSNPNLYWYRQAAGRGLQLLFYSVGIGQISSEVPQNLSASRPQDRQFILSSKKLLLSDSGFYLCAWSGYTTEAFFGQGTRLTVV.

The V gene is TRBV11-2, the J gene TRBJ2-2; a weak D match, TRBD2 (5 bases). The V gene lost 8 bases and the J gene lost 4 bases, with 20 bases spanning the gap. The CDR3 contains 16 residues. Germline CDR1 is SGHAT and CDR2 is FQNNGV. The CDR3 reads CASEIFGVSLTGELFF. CDR3 DNA sequence: TGTGCCAGCGAAATCTTCGGGGTCTCCCTCACCGGGGAGCTGTTTTTT.

J is TRBJ1-1 and V is TRBV4-2; 7 bases are a match to TRBD1. The CDR3 consists of 16 residues. Trimming at V came to 1 base and at J to 6 bases, leaving 11 bases not matched to a gene. Germline lookup yields CDR1 LGHNA and CDR2 YNFKEQ. The CDR3 bases are TGTGCCAGCAGCCAAGTCCGGACAGGCGGTTGGGCTGAAGCTTTCTTT. It yields the protein CASSQVRTGGWAEAFF.

V and J are TRBV7-9 and TRBJ1-2, with D possibly being TRBD1 (6 bases). Germline-derived CDR1 and CDR2 are SEHNR and FQNEAQ (reference sequence). CDR3 length: 14 amino acids. V dropped 1 base and J dropped 8 bases, with 14 bases sitting between them. CDR3 amino acids: CASSLVTGGKGYTF. The CDR3 nucleotides are TGTGCCAGCAGCTTAGTAACGGGGGGCAAAGGCTACACCTTC. Variable domain in full (rest from reference TRBV7-9 and TRBJ1-2): DTGVSQNPRHKITKRGQNVTFRCDPISEHNRLYWYRQTLGQGPEFLTYFQNEAQLEKSRLLSDRFSAERPKGSFSTLEIQRTEQGDSAMYLCASSLVTGGKGYTFGSGTRLTVV.

The V and J genes are TRBV15 and TRBJ2-7; 8 nucleotides agree with TRBD1. Trimming cost V 2 bases and J 4 bases; bases outside gene matches: 7. CDR1 is LNHNV, CDR2 YYDKDF, per germline (reference sequence). This CDR3 spans 15 amino acids. The CDR3 DNA reads as TGTGCCACCAGCAGACCTACAGGGGGTGGTTACGAGCAGTACTTC. The encoded protein is CATSRPTGGGYEQYF.